The clone carrying this TCR beta chain was seen a few times. These data belong to a study of blood T cell repertoires in COVID-19. Looking at the study overall: Samples of COVID-19 (acute and convalescent) were obtained from the United States, Italy and Spain. T cells, B-cell-depleted T cells, or PBMCs supplied cDNA or gDNA.

The CDR3 runs 13 residues. V was shortened by 3 bases and J by 2 bases, with 7 bases between the two germline ends. Germline V gene data show CDR1 as SGHTA and CDR2 as FQGNSA. In the authors' methods: How many nucleated cells were present was estimated from reference gene primer amplification. The protocol was immunoSEQ multiplex PCR, while the TCRdb copy is restricted to in-frame clones and leaves out a portion. V, J and clone size were drawn from that table, and D and trimming were deduced from the DNA. The sample has some 40,000 clones; around 80% are singletons. The chain joins TRBV7-2 to TRBJ1-1; D ambiguous. The sequence came from a man older than 75 with active or convalescent COVID-19. What was sequenced was peripheral blood. CDR3 DNA sequence: TGTGCCAGCAGCTTTCGGTCAAACACTGAAGCTTTCTTT. The encoded protein is CASSFRSNTEAFF. Looking up the rest from reference TRBV7-2 and TRBJ1-1 gives the full variable domain: GAGVSQSPSNKVTEKGKDVELRCDPISGHTALYWYRQSLGQGLEFLIYFQGNSAPDKSGLPSDRFSAERTGGSVSTLTIQRTQQEDSAVYLCASSFRSNTEAFFGQGTRLTVV.